One sample yielded the 17 T cell receptor beta chains listed below, sequenced in a study of T cell repertoires in cytomegalovirus infection. TCRdb reprocessed the reads via MiXCR and lists one record per CDR3 protein. The sample yields 150,000 to 200,000 distinct CDR3 sequences, roughly a fifth seen once. Sequencing used PBMCs. The receptor source for this set is a human donor in good health (CMV status not recorded). Some clones in this sample may be carry-over from other donors' samples.

In the case of this clonotype: At one end, the junction sequence differs from germline, possibly due to a read error. The chain carries TRBV29-1 and TRBJ2-7; D is perhaps TRBD1 (6 bases). Looked up from germline, CDR1 is SQVTM and CDR2 is ANQGSEA. The CDR3 totals 14 residues. CDR3 coding DNA: TGCAGCGCCCGACACAGGGCTACCTCCTCCGAGCAGTACTTC. As protein: CSARHRATSSEQYF.

This clonotype was picked up a small number of times. The chain combines TRBV7-3 with TRBJ2-3; 12 bases fit TRBD2. The J segment lost 6 bases and the V segment lost 5 bases, leaving 6 bases of the junction unmatched. The CDR3 contains 15 residues. Germline CDR1 and CDR2: SGHTA and FQGTGA. CDR3 in DNA: TGTGCCAGCAGCGTGACTAGCGGGGGACCGGATACGCAGTATTTT. It encodes CASSVTSGGPDTQYF.

The table lists this clonotype with a few counts. The chain joins TRBV30 to TRBJ1-1, with 8 nucleotides matching TRBD1. The CDR3 runs to 15 residues. Germline-derived CDR1 and CDR2 are GTSNPN and SVGIG (reference sequence). After removal of 4 bases from V and 5 bases from J, the junction contained 12 bases not matched to a gene. CDR3 protein: CAWTREGQVLTEAFF. The CDR3, as DNA: TGTGCCTGGACTAGAGAGGGACAGGTTTTGACTGAAGCTTTCTTT.

This clonotype was detected a few times. The J gene is TRBJ2-5, the V gene TRBV6-6, with 9 positions matching TRBD2. The CDR3 has 16 amino acids. Looked up from germline, CDR1 is MNHNY and CDR2 is SVGAGI (reference sequence). The V and J ends lost 2 bases and 2 bases, in that order; junction bases with no gene match: 6. The CDR3 region has the DNA TGTGCCAGCAGTTACGAAGGCGGGAGGGCACAAGAGACCCAGTACTTC. It encodes CASSYEGGRAQETQYF.

There are a few counts of this clonotype. The junction departs from the called germline gene at one end, perhaps through a read error. The chain links TRBV10-3 to TRBJ2-1; 11 bases match TRBD2. Germline V gene lookup returns CDR1 ENHRY and CDR2 SYGVKD. This CDR3 spans 12 amino acids. The CDR3 nucleotides read TGTGCCATCAGTGAGTCGCCTAGCGGGAGGATCTTC. This sequence encodes CAISESPSGRIF.

This clonotype appeared a few times. The chain links TRBV5-4 to TRBJ2-7; D ambiguous. This CDR3 contains 13 residues. Germline-derived CDR1 and CDR2 are SGHNT and YYREEE (reference sequence). V lost 0 bases, J lost 0 bases, and 4 bases lay in between. The CDR3 reads CASSLEDSYEQYF. CDR3 nucleotides: TGTGCCAGCAGCTTGGAAGACTCCTACGAGCAGTACTTC.

The gene calls are TRBV7-8 and TRBJ1-1; 7 nucleotides agree with TRBD1. The CDR3 runs 13 residues. Losses at the gene ends were 4 bases for V and 4 bases for J; bases not matched to a gene: 3. Germline V gene lookup returns CDR1 SGHVS and CDR2 FQNEAQ. The CDR3 loop reads CASSYRQGTEAFF. CDR3 DNA sequence: TGTGCCAGCAGCTACCGACAGGGCACTGAAGCTTTCTTT.

This clonotype appeared a few times. The chain recombines TRBV2 with TRBJ2-5; tentatively, D is TRBD2 (6 bases). CDR1 and CDR2 (germline): SNHLY, FYNNEI. Trimming stripped 6 bases from V and 1 base from J, with 9 bases between. The CDR3 has 13 amino acids. This CDR3 reads CASRRERQETQYF. CDR3 bases: TGTGCCAGCAGACGGGAGCGCCAAGAGACCCAGTACTTC.

This clonotype was found a few times. The chain joins TRBV7-2 to TRBJ2-2; the D is unclear. This CDR3 region has 13 residues. V lost 1 base, J lost 7 bases, and 7 bases lay in between. Looked up from germline, CDR1 is SGHTA and CDR2 is FQGNSA. The CDR3 protein is CASSLGEIGELFF. As DNA, the CDR3 is TGTGCCAGCAGCTTAGGGGAAATCGGGGAGCTGTTTTTT.

This clonotype was counted a few times. The chain has TRBV20-1 and TRBJ2-2; D remains unclear. Trimming took 3 bases from V and 1 from J, leaving 6 bases between them. Germline loops: CDR1 DFQATT, CDR2 SNEGSKA (reference sequence). The CDR3 is made up of 13 amino acids. The CDR3 DNA reads as TGCAGTGCTAGGTCCCTGAACACCGGGGAGCTGTTTTTT. Its translation: CSARSLNTGELFF.

On this clonotype itself: Given a much more abundant clone one base away, this may be a read error. The V and J genes are TRBV11-2 and TRBJ2-1; D gene uncertain. Germline lookup yields CDR1 SGHAT and CDR2 FQNNGV. The CDR3 extends over 15 amino acids. The CDR3 nucleotides are TGTGACAGCAGCTTAAAAGACTCCTGGGCCCGTGAGCAGTTCTTC. It translates to CDSSLKDSWAREQFF.

This clonotype has just a few counts. This rearrangement joins TRBV20-1 to TRBJ1-1; unclear D gene. V was shortened by 6 bases and J by 0 bases, with 17 bases between the two germline ends. Germline values: CDR1 DFQATT, CDR2 SNEGSKA (reference sequence). This CDR3 is built from 15 residues. CDR3 DNA: TGCAGTGCCCCGCTCCTTGGGCGGCTGAACACTGAAGCTTTCTTT. Translated: CSAPLLGRLNTEAFF.

This clonotype showed up many times. The V call is TRBV6-1, the J call TRBJ2-7; TRBD2 matches 13 bases. The CDR3 is 15 residues long. Germline CDR1 reads MNHNS; CDR2 reads SASEGT. V shed 6 bases, J shed 2 bases, and the junction held 4 bases outside the gene matches. The CDR3 nucleotides read TGTGCCAGCAGAAGGACTAGCGGGGGCACCTACGAGCAGTACTTC. Residues: CASRRTSGGTYEQYF.

For this clonotype: A much bigger clone sits one base away, suggesting this may be a read error. The chain links TRBV7-9 to TRBJ2-5; no clear D. Germline-derived CDR1 and CDR2 are SEHNR and FQNEAQ (reference sequence). This CDR3 has 12 amino acids. The DNA for the CDR3 is TGTGCCAGAAGCTTAGTAGAGGAGACCCAGTACTTC. It codes for CARSLVEETQYF.

This clonotype was observed a handful of times. Written as DNA, the CDR3 is TGTGCCACCAGTGACCCTCTGACTAGCGGGTCAACAGATACGCAGTATTTT. Translated: CATSDPLTSGSTDTQYF. The rearrangement links TRBV24-1 to TRBJ2-3, with TRBD2 matching over 10 bases. Germline CDR1 reads KGHDR; CDR2 reads SFDVKD. V trimming: 4 bases; J trimming: 3 bases; junction bases outside the gene matches: 9. This CDR3 spans 17 amino acids.

This clonotype has more than one count but fewer than ten. The chain employs TRBV29-1 and TRBJ2-1; 7 nucleotides line up with TRBD2. Per the germline V gene, CDR1 is SQVTM and CDR2 is ANQGSEA. After removal of 1 base from V and 6 bases from J, the junction contained 3 bases not matched to a gene. The CDR3 is 13 residues long. CDR3 DNA sequence: TGCAGCGTTGAAGGACTAGCAACCAATGAGCAGTTCTTC. Protein: CSVEGLATNEQFF.

This clonotype was observed a few times. This chain links TRBV12-3 or TRBV12-4 with TRBJ2-7; the D call may be TRBD1 or TRBD2 (5 bases each). CDR3 length: 15 residues. V was cut by 6 bases and J by 7 bases, with 22 bases left in between. The CDR3 DNA reads as TGTGCCAGCAGCCACGAAGAGGGGCTGCGTCGGGAGCAGTACTTC. Its translation is CASSHEEGLRREQYF.